Listed here is a single TCR beta chain. Its antigen remains unidentified. This sample is drawn from a study of cytomegalovirus exposure and HLA in healthy donors. Study-wide results and limits: CMV serostatus was the only recorded immune exposure for donors. Later analysis showed TCR association rates varying by HLA locus, highest for DRB1 and lowest for HLA-C.

PCR primers comprised 60 Vbeta and 13 Jbeta primers. The protocol was immunoSEQ multiplex PCR, while the TCRdb copy is restricted to in-frame clones and leaves out a portion. The profile shows approximately 31,000 clones, approximately 87% of them singletons. Germline V gene data show CDR1 as MDHEN and CDR2 as SYDVKM. The V end was cut by 6 bases, the J end by 2 bases, with 25 bases between. This CDR3 comprises 18 residues. This rearrangement joins TRBV28 to TRBJ1-2, with D perhaps TRBD1 (6 bases). The TCR sequence derives from a boy aged 10-17 years in good health and CMV-seronegative. Sample: PBMCs. CDR3: CASRDSRIFGSINYGYTF. In DNA, the CDR3 is TGTGCCAGCAGGGACAGTCGAATTTTTGGGTCCATAAACTATGGCTACACCTTC.